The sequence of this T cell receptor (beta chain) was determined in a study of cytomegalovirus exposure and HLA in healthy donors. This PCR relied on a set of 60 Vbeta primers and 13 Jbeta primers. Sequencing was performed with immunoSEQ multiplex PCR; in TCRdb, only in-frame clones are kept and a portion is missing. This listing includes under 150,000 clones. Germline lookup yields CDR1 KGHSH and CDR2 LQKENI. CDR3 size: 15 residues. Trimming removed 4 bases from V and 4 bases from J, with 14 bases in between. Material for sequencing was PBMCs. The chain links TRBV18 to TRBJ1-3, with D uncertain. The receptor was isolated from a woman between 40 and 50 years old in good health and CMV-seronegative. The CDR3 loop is CASSQLTRPGNTIYF. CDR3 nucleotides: TGTGCCAGCTCACAACTAACAAGGCCGGGAAACACCATATATTTT.